These 27 T cell receptor beta chains share one sample of origin, sequenced in a study of T-cell reconstitution after alpha-beta-depleted transplantation in children. It was with unique molecular identifiers that the TCRbeta library was prepared. A single record per CDR3 protein comes from TCRdb applying MiXCR to the PCR reads. The data show fewer than 250,000 distinct CDR3 sequences, roughly a sixth seen once. The sample was PBMCs, mostly from graft donor cells, taken 360 days after TCRalphabeta/CD19-depleted stem cell transplant. The source is a male patient under 10 years old who had a stem cell transplant for acute lymphoblastic leukemia, so the T cells may come from the graft donor.

The J gene is TRBJ2-1, the V gene TRBV28; no definite D call. Germline V gives CDR1 MDHEN, CDR2 SYDVKM. CDR3 length: 14 residues. The V end lost 1 base, the J end lost 1 base, and 5 bases lay between the germline ends. The CDR3 nucleotides read TGTGCCAGCAGTTTATTTCCGTCCTACAATGAGCAGTTCTTC. Its protein is CASSLFPSYNEQFF.

This clonotype showed up just a few times. This rearrangement joins TRBV7-2 to TRBJ2-1; no clear D. The CDR3 consists of 13 residues. Germline values: CDR1 SGHTA, CDR2 FQGNSA. V was clipped by 1 base and J by 6 bases, with 7 bases between them. The DNA for the CDR3 is TGTGCCAGCAGCTTAGTCCACGGCAATGAGCAGTTCTTC. It yields the protein CASSLVHGNEQFF.

This clonotype was observed a few times. J is TRBJ1-5 and V is TRBV4-3; the D gene is possibly TRBD1 (5 bases). This CDR3 region has 15 residues. Germline values: CDR1 LGHNA, CDR2 YSLEER. V was clipped by 1 base and J by 4 bases, with 11 bases between them. CDR3 loop: CASSQAWGPNQPQHF. CDR3 bases: TGCGCCAGCAGCCAAGCATGGGGACCAAATCAGCCCCAGCATTTT.

This clonotype has only a few counts. This chain connects TRBV10-3 to TRBJ2-2; no clear D gene. Germline CDR1 is ENHRY and CDR2 is SYGVKD. V was pared by 3 bases and J by 2 bases, with 4 bases between. CDR3 size: 13 residues. CDR3 loop: CAISEANTGELFF. Here the CDR3 DNA reads TGTGCCATCAGTGAAGCCAACACCGGGGAGCTGTTTTTT.

The chain uses TRBV20-1 and TRBJ1-2, with D uncertain. The CDR3 extends over 12 amino acids. The germline V gene has CDR1 DFQATT and CDR2 SNEGSKA (reference sequence). V gave up 3 bases and J gave up 8 bases, with 13 bases separating them. The CDR3 nucleotides are TGCAGTGCTAGTAGCGTTGGGCAGGGCTACACCTTC. Its translation: CSASSVGQGYTF.

The rearrangement uses TRBV6-2 or TRBV6-3 and TRBJ2-5; TRBD1 is a possible D gene (5 bases). Germline CDR1 MNHEY, CDR2 SVGEGT. This CDR3 is 15 amino acids long. The V and J ends lost 7 bases and 1 base respectively, with 16 bases between them. The CDR3 region has the DNA TGTGCCAGCACTTTCCAGACAGCCACCCAAGAGACCCAGTACTTC. Amino acids: CASTFQTATQETQYF.

This clonotype came up many times. The genes are TRBV20-1 and TRBJ2-3, with a possible D match to TRBD2 (6 bases). Trimming cost V 7 bases and J 0 bases, with 14 bases left between them. The CDR3 spans 14 residues. Germline CDR1 reads DFQATT; CDR2 reads SNEGSKA (reference sequence). CDR3: CSVFGGKSTDTQYF. For the CDR3, the DNA is TGCAGTGTTTTTGGAGGGAAGAGCACAGATACGCAGTATTTT.

This clonotype was seen a handful of times. V gene TRBV12-3 or TRBV12-4 combines with J gene TRBJ2-6; no definite D call. The CDR3 length is 14 residues. Trimming left V 5 bases short and J 0 bases short, with 5 bases between. DNA of the CDR3: TGTGCCAGCAGTCATAGCTCTGGGGCCAACGTCCTGACTTTC. Amino acids: CASSHSSGANVLTF.

This clonotype was observed a handful of times. The chain links TRBV28 to TRBJ1-2, with D tentatively TRBD1 (5 bases). Germline values: CDR1 MDHEN, CDR2 SYDVKM. CDR3 length equals 16 residues. The V end was cut by 7 bases, the J end by 7 bases, with 25 bases between. CDR3 nucleotides: TGTGCCAGCACCCCTCGGGGGTACGACAATTTACGTGGCTACACCTTC. This encodes CASTPRGYDNLRGYTF.

This rearrangement joins TRBV20-1 to TRBJ2-5; 7 bases line up with TRBD1. The CDR3 totals 16 residues. Germline V gene lookup returns CDR1 DFQATT and CDR2 SNEGSKA (reference sequence). V shed 2 bases, J shed 1 base, and the junction held 10 bases outside the gene matches. The CDR3 reads CSARPLVGDSQETQYF. The DNA of the CDR3 is TGCAGTGCTAGACCTCTGGTGGGGGACAGCCAAGAGACCCAGTACTTC.

The chain carries TRBV29-1 and TRBJ2-3, with D maybe TRBD2 (6 bases). Trimming took off 2 bases at V and 6 bases at J, with 12 bases between the two ends. Germline CDR1 SQVTM, CDR2 ANQGSEA. The CDR3 has 13 amino acids. The CDR3 here is CSVESSVSDTQYF. Written as DNA, the CDR3 is TGCAGCGTTGAATCTAGCGTCTCGGATACGCAGTATTTT.

This clonotype was detected a few times. The chain combines TRBV4-3 with TRBJ2-7; TRBD2 matches at 16 bases. V gave up 3 bases and J gave up 5 bases; unmatched junction bases: 4. Germline CDR1 reads LGHNA; CDR2 reads YSLEER. This CDR3 spans 16 amino acids. The CDR3 nucleotides read TGCGCCAGCAGCCAGACCGGGACTAGCGGGAGGGACGAGCAGTACTTC. This gives the protein CASSQTGTSGRDEQYF.

The sample holds a few counts of this clonotype. This sequence joins TRBV7-2 and TRBJ2-5; D remains ambiguous. V was pared by 7 bases and J by 0 bases, with 15 bases between. Germline CDR1 reads SGHTA; CDR2 reads FQGNSA. The CDR3 is 15 residues long. CDR3 DNA sequence: TGTGCCAGCATCCGGGCCTCCGGGTACCAAGAGACCCAGTACTTC. It is translated as CASIRASGYQETQYF.

This clonotype was observed at least ten times. V is TRBV29-1 and J is TRBJ1-1; perhaps TRBD1 as D (5 bases). Germline assignment: CDR1 SQVTM and CDR2 ANQGSEA. CDR3 length: 11 amino acids. V lost 3 bases to trimming and J lost 9 bases, with 11 bases between them. The CDR3 DNA reads as TGCAGCGTTGACGGGCAGGGTAAAGCTTTCTTT. Its translation is CSVDGQGKAFF.

The chain recombines TRBV5-1 with TRBJ2-7; 9 bases line up with TRBD2. With 2 bases clipped from V and 1 base from J, the junction kept 7 bases outside the gene matches. CDR1 is SGHRS and CDR2 is YFSETQ in the germline V gene. CDR3 length: 16 amino acids. The CDR3 reads CASSFLAGDASYEQYF. In DNA form, the CDR3 reads TGCGCCAGCAGCTTTTTAGCGGGGGATGCTTCCTACGAGCAGTACTTC.

In this sample, this clonotype turned up a few times. This chain uses TRBV12-3 or TRBV12-4 with TRBJ2-3; perhaps TRBD2 as D (5 bases). With 6 bases removed from V and 1 base from J, the gap between germline ends came to 5 bases. There are 12 residues in the CDR3. CDR3: CASRRGTDTQYF. As DNA, the CDR3 is TGTGCCAGCAGGAGGGGCACAGATACGCAGTATTTT.

The V gene is TRBV30, the J gene TRBJ2-1, with D uncertain. The CDR3 contains 16 residues. Germline assignment: CDR1 GTSNPN and CDR2 SVGIG (reference sequence). V was pared by 0 bases and J by 7 bases, with 19 bases between. The CDR3 protein is CAWSVETIAPPNEQFF. The CDR3 region has the DNA TGTGCCTGGAGTGTCGAAACAATTGCTCCCCCAAATGAGCAGTTCTTC. The whole variable domain, filled in from reference TRBV30 and TRBJ2-1, reads SQTIHQWPATLVQPVGSPLSLECTVEGTSNPNLYWYRQAAGRGLQLLFYSVGIGQISSEVPQNLSASRPQDRQFILSSKKLLLSDSGFYLCAWSVETIAPPNEQFFGPGTRLTVL.

This clonotype was counted between two and nine times. The rearrangement joins TRBV5-6 to TRBJ1-3; possible D gene TRBD1, 5 bases. The V gene lost 1 base and the J gene lost 3 bases, with 11 bases spanning the gap. The CDR3 sequence is 15 residues long. In germline, CDR1 is SGHDT, CDR2 YYEEEE. The CDR3 DNA reads as TGTGCCAGCAGCTTGCCGGGGCTTCGTGGAAACACCATATATTTT. Protein product: CASSLPGLRGNTIYF.

This clonotype has only a few counts. The chain carries TRBV20-1 and TRBJ1-6, with TRBD1 matching over 9 bases. The V segment lost 4 bases and the J segment 8 bases; nucleotides outside the gene matches: 6. The germline gives CDR1 DFQATT, CDR2 SNEGSKA (reference sequence). The CDR3 is 14 amino acids. The CDR3, as DNA: TGCAGTGCTACCCGGGACAGGGTATATTCACCCCTCCACTTT. Translated, it gives CSATRDRVYSPLHF.

This clonotype was seen only a few times. The chain uses TRBV24-1 and TRBJ2-5; 7 positions match TRBD1. CDR1 and CDR2 (germline): KGHDR, SFDVKD. This CDR3 has 16 amino acids. The V segment lost 6 bases and the J segment 4 bases; nucleotides outside the gene matches: 13. This CDR3 is CATSSPPGTAVETQYF. The DNA for the CDR3 is TGTGCCACCAGTTCTCCCCCCGGGACAGCCGTAGAGACCCAGTACTTC.

The chain uses TRBV6-2 or TRBV6-3 and TRBJ2-6; D perhaps matches TRBD1 (5 bases). Trimming removed 6 bases at V and 2 bases at J, with 26 bases between. CDR1 and CDR2 (germline): MNHEY, SVGEGT. The CDR3 runs 20 residues. CDR3 in DNA: TGTGCCAGCAGCCAAACCGTTTGGCTAGGGGCACTCGCTGGGGCCAACGTCCTGACTTTC. Its protein product is CASSQTVWLGALAGANVLTF.

This clonotype was counted between two and nine times. CDR3 protein: CASSYDRGAPYEQYF. In DNA form, the CDR3 reads TGTGCCAGCAGCTACGACAGGGGCGCCCCCTACGAGCAGTACTTC. The J gene is TRBJ2-7, the V gene TRBV9; TRBD1 aligns across 8 bases. This CDR3 has 15 amino acids. In germline, CDR1 is SGDLS, CDR2 YYNGEE. V lost 4 bases to trimming and J lost 2 bases; unmatched junction nucleotides: 8.

This clonotype has more than one count but fewer than ten. V usage is TRBV29-1 and J usage is TRBJ2-7; possible D gene TRBD1, 6 bases. Germline V gives CDR1 SQVTM, CDR2 ANQGSEA. This CDR3 has 16 residues. V shed 3 bases and J shed 0 bases, with 18 bases lying between them. The CDR3 loop reads CSVDAPGQKGSYEQYF. In DNA form, the CDR3 reads TGCAGCGTTGATGCACCGGGACAAAAAGGCTCCTACGAGCAGTACTTC.

The chain combines TRBV7-8 with TRBJ1-1; no definite D call. V was shortened by 5 bases and J by 6 bases, with 13 bases between the two germline ends. The germline V gene encodes CDR1 SGHVS and CDR2 FQNEAQ. The CDR3 has 13 residues. CDR3 DNA sequence: TGTGCCAGCAGCCCCCGATACAGAGCTGAAGCTTTCTTT. Encoded protein: CASSPRYRAEAFF. The full variable domain, with the rest looked up from reference TRBV7-8 and TRBJ1-1, is GAGVSQSPRYKVAKRGQDVALRCDPISGHVSLFWYQQALGQGPEFLTYFQNEAQLDKSGLPSDRFFAERPEGSVSTLKIQRTQQEDSAVYLCASSPRYRAEAFFGQGTRLTVV.

This clonotype was detected many times. The chain carries TRBV5-1 and TRBJ2-7, with TRBD1 matching 8 bases. Germline CDR1 SGHRS, CDR2 YFSETQ. The V segment lost 4 bases and the J segment 0 bases; nucleotides outside the gene matches: 12. The CDR3 consists of 17 residues. This CDR3 is CASSLGQDLRPSYEQYF. Here the CDR3 DNA reads TGCGCCAGCAGCCTGGGACAGGATCTACGGCCCTCCTACGAGCAGTACTTC.

This clonotype was picked up a small number of times. This chain links TRBV11-2 with TRBJ2-6; D uncertain. Per the germline V gene, CDR1 is SGHAT and CDR2 is FQNNGV. Trimming removed 3 bases at V and 4 bases at J, with 22 bases between. This CDR3 is 19 amino acids long. The CDR3 spells CASSFRSGPKIFGANVLTF. CDR3 sequence (DNA): TGTGCCAGCAGCTTTAGGTCCGGGCCGAAAATTTTCGGGGCCAACGTCCTGACTTTC.

The chain links TRBV24-1 to TRBJ1-1; TRBD1 aligns across 8 bases. Trimming cost V 4 bases and J 8 bases; bases outside gene matches: 2. Germline V gene data show CDR1 as KGHDR and CDR2 as SFDVKD. This CDR3 spans 12 amino acids. CDR3 protein: CATSERTGEAFF. The CDR3 bases are TGTGCCACCAGTGAGAGGACAGGGGAAGCTTTCTTT.